Only one count was recorded for the clone carrying this T cell receptor (beta chain). One end of the junction does not line up with germline, which may come from a read error. The sample belongs to a study of tumor and adjacent non-tumor tissue in lung cancer. A modified ARM-PCR protocol with three rounds of nested PCR amplified TCRbeta. Via MiXCR, TCRdb re-called the multiplex PCR reads, giving one row per CDR3 protein. The sample holds 94,000 or so distinct CDR3 sequences, about 77% seen once. Germline V CDR1 and CDR2: MNHNY, SVGAGI (reference sequence). The CDR3 length is 14 residues. This sample's RNA came from whole unsorted tissue. The normal lung tissue was taken more than 3 cm from the tumor edge.

The gene calls are TRBV6-6 and TRBJ1-5; 9 nucleotides agree with TRBD1. This TCR was sampled from a woman between 45 and 65 years old with non-small cell lung cancer. The sequencing input was distant non-tumor lung tissue. The CDR3 reads CASRTGALNKPKHF. The CDR3 DNA sequence: TGCGCCAGCAGGACAGGGGCCCTCAATAAGCCCAAGCATTTT.